This TCR beta chain was sequenced in a study of T cells in Graves' hyperthyroidism and ophthalmopathy. Study-wide results and caveats: Most thyroid clonotypes with frequency above 0.001 were detected in blood.

TCR beta CDR3 regions were amplified from RNA transcripts. HTBI primers were the set used in a first-round RT-PCR of the TCR CDR3. TCRdb re-called the multiplex PCR reads through MiXCR, storing one row per CDR3 protein. The sample comprises a few hundred thousand distinct CDR3 sequences, roughly an eighth of which are singletons, and 34% rests with the top ten. There are many counts of this clonotype. Its target is not known. CDR3 length: 14 residues. V lost 1 base and J 3 bases, leaving 7 bases between the germline ends. Per the germline V gene, CDR1 is SGHVS and CDR2 is FQNEAQ. Sequenced input: blood. The chain carries TRBV7-8 and TRBJ1-5; D gene ambiguous. This TCR was sampled from a woman between 35 and 50 years old with Graves' ophthalmopathy. DNA for the CDR3: TGTGCCAGCAGCTTAGTCGGAGACAATCAGCCCCAGCATTTT. Encoded protein: CASSLVGDNQPQHF.